This note documents a single T cell receptor (beta chain) sequence. No antigen is known for it. Although they were nominally healthy when sampled, donors likely had unrecorded immune exposures. These data are taken from a study of cytomegalovirus exposure and HLA in healthy donors. Primers: 60 Vbeta forward and 13 Jbeta reverse. The assay was immunoSEQ multiplex PCR, and TCRdb's table has in-frame clones only and misses some. The sample's table shows about 76,000 clones. Study conclusions and caveats: TCR beta V segments were, for the most part, productive about 90% or about 30% of the time in an earlier analysis. A later analysis found most CMV-associated TCR beta chains apparently HLA-restricted. Most subjects had HLA-A and HLA-B alleles reportedly predicted accurately by TCR beta sequences.

CDR1 and CDR2 (germline): SQVTM, ANQGSEA. The CDR3 contains 16 residues. The junction had 10 bases not matched to a gene; V was cut back by 0 bases and J by 6 bases. The TCR sequence derives from a woman aged 40 to 49 in good health and CMV-seropositive. The chain couples TRBV29-1 to TRBJ2-1, with 8 bases fitting TRBD2. Input material: PBMCs. CDR3 region: CSVEDSPAGDINEQFF. The CDR3 nucleotides are TGCAGCGTTGAAGATTCACCAGCGGGGGATATCAATGAGCAGTTCTTC.